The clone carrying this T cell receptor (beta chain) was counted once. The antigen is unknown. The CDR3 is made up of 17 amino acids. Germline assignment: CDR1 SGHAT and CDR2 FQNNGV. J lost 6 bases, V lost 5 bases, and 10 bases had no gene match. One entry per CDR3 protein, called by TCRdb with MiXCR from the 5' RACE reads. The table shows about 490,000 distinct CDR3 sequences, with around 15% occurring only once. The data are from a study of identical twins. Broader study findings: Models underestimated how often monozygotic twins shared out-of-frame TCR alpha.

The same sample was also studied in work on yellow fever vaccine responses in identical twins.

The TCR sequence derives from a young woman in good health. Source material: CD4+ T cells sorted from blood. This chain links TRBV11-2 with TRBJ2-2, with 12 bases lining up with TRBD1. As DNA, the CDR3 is TGTGCCAGCAGCCAAACGGGACAGGGGGCGAGATCCGGGGAGCTGTTTTTT. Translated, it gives CASSQTGQGARSGELFF. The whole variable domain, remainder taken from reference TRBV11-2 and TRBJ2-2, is EAGVAQSPRYKIIEKRQSVAFWCNPISGHATLYWYQQILGQGPKLLIQFQNNGVVDDSQLPKDRFSAERLKGVDSTLKIQPAKLEDSAVYLCASSQTGQGARSGELFFGEGSRLTVL.